This T cell receptor (beta chain) stems from a study of identical twins. General study findings and limits: Some out-of-frame alpha sequences were shared by twins, and these showed excess low generation probability. Models, which agreed with sharing between unrelated individuals, nonetheless underestimated the out-of-frame TCR alpha sharing seen in monozygotic twins. The study drew conclusions from cross-sectional statistical analysis, not from following the same donors.

TCRdb fed the 5' RACE reads into MiXCR, producing one record per CDR3 protein. The repertoire holds roughly 750,000 distinct CDR3 sequences, with 21% as singletons. J lost 8 bases, V lost 1 base, and 10 bases had no gene match. Germline V CDR1 and CDR2: DFQATT, SNEGSKA (reference sequence). CDR3 length equals 15 residues. As to this clonotype: Antigen unknown.

This sample also appeared in a second study, on T cells expressing NK-cell markers. That source notes: Within the sequenced cohort of eight donors, seven exhibited HCMV seropositivity and one was seronegative.

The sequenced material came from PBMCs. This TCR derives from a woman aged 18-30 years in good health. V usage is TRBV20-1 and J usage is TRBJ2-1, with 8 bases lining up with TRBD2. CDR3 region: CSARARAGAFDEQFF. For the CDR3, the DNA is TGCAGTGCTAGAGCGAGAGCGGGAGCTTTCGATGAGCAGTTCTTC.